This is a list of T cell receptor beta chains from one sample in a study of T cells in Graves' hyperthyroidism and ophthalmopathy. TCRdb passed the multiplex PCR reads through MiXCR, listing each CDR3 protein once. The data show approximately 350,000 distinct CDR3 sequences, 13% to 15% seen once. Sequenced sample: blood. Receptor source: an older woman with Graves' ophthalmopathy. Each CDR3 is given with its conserved first and last residue. D genes are given only for firm matches. Rows may omit the clone size; those that give it use once, few, many or a size class.

cdr3_nt cdr3_aa j_call d_call v_call clone_size
TGTGCCAGCAGCTTAAGGGGCGGAGGTCTCGCCAAAAACATTCAGTACTTC CASSLRGGGLAKNIQYF TRBJ2-4 NA TRBV7-9 many
TGTGCCAGCTCACCACCAGTAACCGGGGAGCTGTTTTTT CASSPPVTGELFF TRBJ2-2 NA TRBV18 many
TGTGCCAGCAGCATTGGGACAGGGGGAGGGGATACGCAGTATTTT CASSIGTGGGDTQYF TRBJ2-3 TRBD1 TRBV11-2 many
TGCGCCAGCAGCCGCGATAGCGGGAGGGCGACTACCGGGGAGCTGTTTTTT CASSRDSGRATTGELFF TRBJ2-2 TRBD2 TRBV5-1 few
TGTGCCAGCAGCTGGAATAGCGGGAGGGCCGAGACCCAGTACTTC CASSWNSGRAETQYF TRBJ2-5 TRBD2 TRBV7-3 many
TGTGCCTGGGACCTAGGATCTAACACTGAAGCTTTCTTT CAWDLGSNTEAFF TRBJ1-1 NA TRBV30 many
TGCAGCGCCGGTGGAGCGACGGGAGATGAGCAGTTCTTC CSAGGATGDEQFF TRBJ2-1 NA TRBV29-1 many
TGTGCCAGCTCACTACAACCGCCGACACGGTGGGGCAATATGAACACTGAAGCTTTCTTT CASSLQPPTRWGNMNTEAFF TRBJ1-1 NA TRBV18 NA
TGTGCCACCTCAGGACAAGACCGCACTGATACGCAGTATTTT CATSGQDRTDTQYF TRBJ2-3 NA TRBV24-1 many
TGCAGTGCTAGACTTCCTAGCGGGAGGATGAATGAGCAGTTCTTC CSARLPSGRMNEQFF TRBJ2-1 TRBD2 TRBV20-1 many
TGTGCCAGCAGACCACCCGTCGGGGTTTTGGGGGAGCAGTACTTC CASRPPVGVLGEQYF TRBJ2-7 NA TRBV28 many
TGTGCCAGCAGTTTATCGTATTTGGGGGTTATCACTGAAGCTTTCTTT CASSLSYLGVITEAFF TRBJ1-1 NA TRBV27 NA
TGTGCCAGCTCGACGAACCTACACACAGATACGCAGTATTTT CASSTNLHTDTQYF TRBJ2-3 NA TRBV2 many
TGTGCCAGCAGCGTCGGCGGCAACTCTGGAAACACCATATATTTT CASSVGGNSGNTIYF TRBJ1-3 NA TRBV11-2 many
TGTGCCAGCAGTTTAAAGGGGACTAGTATCGAGACCCAGTACTTC CASSLKGTSIETQYF TRBJ2-5 TRBD2 TRBV28 NA
TGCGCCAGCAGCCAATACACCGGGGAGCTGTTTTTT CASSQYTGELFF TRBJ2-2 NA TRBV5-1 few
TGCAGTGCTAGAGTCGGACAGGCGGAGGCTTTCTTT CSARVGQAEAFF TRBJ1-1 TRBD1 TRBV20-1 few
TGCGCCAGCAGCTTGGCTGGGACTAGCGGGAGCGACTACAATGAGCAGTTCTTC CASSLAGTSGSDYNEQFF TRBJ2-1 TRBD2 TRBV5-1 few
TGTGCCAGCAGTCCACGAGGGACCTCCGAAGCTGAAGCTTTCTTT CASSPRGTSEAEAFF TRBJ1-1 NA TRBV28 many
TGCAGTGCTAGAGGAGGACAGGGACGCACAGATACGCAGTATTTT CSARGGQGRTDTQYF TRBJ2-3 TRBD1 TRBV20-1 many
TGTGCCAGCACCCCCGGAGGGTTCGGGGAAGCTTTCTTT CASTPGGFGEAFF TRBJ1-1 NA TRBV28 many
TGCAGTGCTAGAGATCTCGCTAGCAGCTACGAGCAGTACTTC CSARDLASSYEQYF TRBJ2-7 NA TRBV20-1 many
TGCAGTGGCAGGGGTCAGTTCAATCAGCCCCAGCATTTT CSGRGQFNQPQHF TRBJ1-5 NA TRBV20-1 many
TGTGCCAGCACCGACTCACAGGGGGCCTCACAGCCCCAGCATTTT CASTDSQGASQPQHF TRBJ1-5 TRBD1 TRBV2 many
TGTGCCAGCTCTTCGGACAGGGGGCGCGATGAGCAGTTCTTC CASSSDRGRDEQFF TRBJ2-1 TRBD1 TRBV27 few
TGTGCCTGGAGTGTAGTAGAGACCCAGTACTTC CAWSVVETQYF TRBJ2-5 NA TRBV30 many
TGTGCCAGCAGCCCGGAAGGGGTTGGAGAGACCCAGTACTTC CASSPEGVGETQYF TRBJ2-5 NA TRBV9 many
TGTGCCAGCTCCCTCGGGTCAATGTTAGAAGCTTTCTTT CASSLGSMLEAFF TRBJ1-1 NA TRBV18 NA
TGTGCCAGCAGCCTCGGGACAGGGGGCGTGGTAACCGGGGAGCTGTTTTTT CASSLGTGGVVTGELFF TRBJ2-2 TRBD1 TRBV6-2/TRBV6-3 many
TGTGCCAGCAGTGCAAATAGCGGGATCCTCCGGGATGAGCAGTTCTTC CASSANSGILRDEQFF TRBJ2-1 TRBD2 TRBV9 many